This paragraph covers one T cell receptor (beta chain) sequence. CDR3 length: 13 amino acids. Trimming pared 11 bases from V and 5 bases from J, leaving 16 bases between. Germline CDR1 is MDHEN and CDR2 is SYDVKM. These data come from a study of T-cell reconstitution after alpha-beta-depleted transplantation in children. Preparing the TCRbeta library involved the use of unique molecular identifiers. MiXCR, applied by TCRdb to the PCR reads, yields one record per CDR3 protein. The sample includes around 600,000 distinct CDR3 sequences, roughly a tenth of them seen just once. The sample in question was PBMCs from the stem cell graft donor, obtained from the stem cell graft. The clonotype was recovered from a human donor who donated a stem cell graft to a child with acute myeloid leukemia. The chain links TRBV28 to TRBJ1-5, with no clear D. The CDR3 loop is CAALSDRDQPQHF. DNA for the CDR3: TGTGCCGCTCTTTCGGATAGAGATCAGCCCCAGCATTTT.